This TCR beta chain originates from a study of blood T cell repertoires in COVID-19. The wider study: Sources were T cells, B-cell-depleted T cells, or PBMCs; the material itself was cDNA or gDNA.

The germline gives CDR1 SNHLY, CDR2 FYNNEI. The CDR3 has 15 amino acids. V lost 6 bases, J lost 5 bases, and 8 bases stayed unmatched. The repertoire was sequenced with immunoSEQ multiplex PCR; TCRdb's copy has only in-frame clones and lacks some. This table has about 300,000 clones, 85% to 90% appearing once. Donors were grouped by their self-reported clinical history. Cohort 3 recovered donors had two negative PCRs, clearance, or symptom resolution. The sample consisted of PBMCs or T cells enriched from blood (not recorded which). The J gene is TRBJ1-3, the V gene TRBV2; 9 bases line up with TRBD1. The receptor's source is a man aged 25-45 years who had recovered from COVID-19. CDR3 protein: CASSETGGERNTIYF. CDR3 bases: TGTGCCAGCAGCGAAACAGGGGGCGAAAGAAACACCATATATTTT.